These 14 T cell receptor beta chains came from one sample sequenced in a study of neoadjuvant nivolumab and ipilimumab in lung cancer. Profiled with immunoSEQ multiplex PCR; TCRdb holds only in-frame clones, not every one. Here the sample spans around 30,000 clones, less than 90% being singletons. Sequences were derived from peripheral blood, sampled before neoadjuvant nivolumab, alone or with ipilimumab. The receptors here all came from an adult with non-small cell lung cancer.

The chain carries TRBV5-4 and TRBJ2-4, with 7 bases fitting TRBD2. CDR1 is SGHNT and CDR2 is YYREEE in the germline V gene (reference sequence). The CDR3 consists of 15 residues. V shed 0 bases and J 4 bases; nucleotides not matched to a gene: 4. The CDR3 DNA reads TGTGCCAGCAGCTTGGGGTCTAGCGGAAAAAACATTCAGTACTTC. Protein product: CASSLGSSGKNIQYF.

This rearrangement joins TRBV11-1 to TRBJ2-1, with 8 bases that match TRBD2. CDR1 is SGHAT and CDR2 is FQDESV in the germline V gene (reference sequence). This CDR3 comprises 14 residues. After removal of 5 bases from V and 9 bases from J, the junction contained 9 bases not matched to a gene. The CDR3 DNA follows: TGTGCCAGCAGCCGGGGGGGGCCCAATGGTGAGCAGTTCTTC. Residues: CASSRGGPNGEQFF.

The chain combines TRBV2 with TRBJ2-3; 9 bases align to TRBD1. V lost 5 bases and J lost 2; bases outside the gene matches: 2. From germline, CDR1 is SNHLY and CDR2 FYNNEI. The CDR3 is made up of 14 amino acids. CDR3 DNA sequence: TGTGCCAGCAGTCGGGACAGGGCCACAGATACGCAGTATTTT. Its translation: CASSRDRATDTQYF.

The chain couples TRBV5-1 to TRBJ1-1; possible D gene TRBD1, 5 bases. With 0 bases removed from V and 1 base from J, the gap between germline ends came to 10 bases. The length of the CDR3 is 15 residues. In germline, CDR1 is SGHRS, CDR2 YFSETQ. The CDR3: CASSLAGTGNTEAFF. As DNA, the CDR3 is TGCGCCAGCAGCTTGGCGGGGACGGGGAACACTGAAGCTTTCTTT. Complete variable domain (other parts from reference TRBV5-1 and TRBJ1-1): KAGVTQTPRYLIKTRGQQVTLSCSPISGHRSVSWYQQTPGQGLQFLFEYFSETQRNKGNFPGRFSGRQFSNSRSEMNVSTLELGDSALYLCASSLAGTGNTEAFFGQGTRLTVV.

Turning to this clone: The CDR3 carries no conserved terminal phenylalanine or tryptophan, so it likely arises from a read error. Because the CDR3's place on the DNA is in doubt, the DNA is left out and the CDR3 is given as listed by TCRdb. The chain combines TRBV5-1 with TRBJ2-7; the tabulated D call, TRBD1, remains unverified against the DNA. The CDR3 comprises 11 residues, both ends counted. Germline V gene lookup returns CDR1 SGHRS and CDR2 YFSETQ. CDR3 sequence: CASSLLRQGGH.

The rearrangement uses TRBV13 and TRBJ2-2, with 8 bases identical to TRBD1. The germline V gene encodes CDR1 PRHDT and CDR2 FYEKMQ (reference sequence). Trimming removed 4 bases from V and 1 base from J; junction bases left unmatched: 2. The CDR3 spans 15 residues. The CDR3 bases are TGTGCCAGCAGCTCGGGACAGGAGAACACCGGGGAGCTGTTTTTT. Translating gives CASSSGQENTGELFF.

The CDR3 region is CAIIAGNYNEQFF. CDR3 bases: TGTGCCATTATAGCGGGGAACTACAATGAGCAGTTCTTC. V gene TRBV6-8 combines with J gene TRBJ2-1; TRBD2 matches at 8 bases. The germline gives CDR1 MNHGY, CDR2 SAAAGT. The length of the CDR3 is 13 residues. V lost 10 bases, J lost 3 bases, and 5 bases stayed unmatched.

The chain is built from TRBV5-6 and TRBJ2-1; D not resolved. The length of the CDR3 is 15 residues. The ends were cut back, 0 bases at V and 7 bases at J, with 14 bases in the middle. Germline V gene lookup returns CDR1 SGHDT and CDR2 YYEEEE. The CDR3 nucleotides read TGTGCCAGCAGCTTGGAAATAGCCATCGGAAATGAGCAGTTCTTC. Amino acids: CASSLEIAIGNEQFF.

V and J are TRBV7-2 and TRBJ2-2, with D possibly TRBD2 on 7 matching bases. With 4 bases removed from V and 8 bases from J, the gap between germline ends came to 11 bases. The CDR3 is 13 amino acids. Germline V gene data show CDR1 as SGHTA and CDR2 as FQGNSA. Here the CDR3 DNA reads TGTGCCAGCAGCTGGGGGGGCGCGGGGGAGCTGTTTTTT. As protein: CASSWGGAGELFF.

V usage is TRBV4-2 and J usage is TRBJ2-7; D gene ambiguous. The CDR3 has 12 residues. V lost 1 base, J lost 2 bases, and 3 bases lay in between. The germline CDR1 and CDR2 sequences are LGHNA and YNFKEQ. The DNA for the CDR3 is TGTGCCAGCAGCCAAGGTCCCTACGAGCAGTACTTC. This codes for CASSQGPYEQYF.

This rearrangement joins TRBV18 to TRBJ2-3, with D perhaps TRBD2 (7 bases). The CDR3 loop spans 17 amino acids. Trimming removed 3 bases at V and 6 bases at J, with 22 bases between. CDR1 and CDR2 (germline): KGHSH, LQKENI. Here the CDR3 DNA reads TGTGCCAGCTCACCGACTAAAAATGGGGGGGCCGAGGATACGCAGTATTTT. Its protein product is CASSPTKNGGAEDTQYF.

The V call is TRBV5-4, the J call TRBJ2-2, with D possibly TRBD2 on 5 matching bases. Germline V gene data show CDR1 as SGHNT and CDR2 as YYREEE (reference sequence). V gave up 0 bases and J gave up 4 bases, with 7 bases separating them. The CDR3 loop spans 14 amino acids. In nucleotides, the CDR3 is TGTGCCAGCAGCTTGGAACGGGGCACCGGGGAGCTGTTTTTT. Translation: CASSLERGTGELFF.

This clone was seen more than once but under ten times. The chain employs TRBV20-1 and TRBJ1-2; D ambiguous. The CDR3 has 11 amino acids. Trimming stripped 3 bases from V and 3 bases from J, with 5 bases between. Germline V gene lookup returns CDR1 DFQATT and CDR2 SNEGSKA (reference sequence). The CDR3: CSASRDYGYTF. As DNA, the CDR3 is TGCAGTGCTAGTCGGGACTATGGCTACACCTTC.

This chain's CDR3 is CASSEYGFQETQYF. Here the CDR3 DNA reads TGTGCCAGCAGTGAATACGGTTTCCAAGAGACCCAGTACTTC. The genes are TRBV2 and TRBJ2-5; D is uncertain. Germline values: CDR1 SNHLY, CDR2 FYNNEI. Trimming removed 2 bases at V and 1 base at J, with 8 bases between. There are 14 residues in the CDR3.